The 22 T cell receptor beta chains in this list originate from one sample, sequenced in a study of CD8 T cells in ankylosing spondylitis. TCRdb called the 5' RACE reads again in MiXCR, with one record for every CDR3 protein. The sample lists fewer than 450,000 distinct CDR3 sequences, approximately 17% occurring once. These receptors have no identified antigens. Whole-study results and caveats: There was a TCR beta motif, made of several highly homologous variants, that appeared characteristic of ankylosing spondylitis blood.

Sequencing was carried out using blood, either unsorted or a sorted T cell fraction (not recorded which). The receptors were gathered from a male donor with ankylosing spondylitis.

This clonotype occurred a few times. The junction shows a germline mismatch at one end, possibly a read error. This chain's CDR3 is CSARDRRGNQPQQF. The CDR3 region has the DNA TGCAGTGCTAGAGATCGCAGGGGCAATCAGCCCCAGCAATTT. The chain couples TRBV20-1 to TRBJ1-5; tentatively, D is TRBD1 (6 bases). This CDR3 contains 14 residues. Per the germline V gene, CDR1 is DFQATT and CDR2 is SNEGSKA (reference sequence).

The V call is TRBV5-5, the J call TRBJ1-2; 7 bases line up with TRBD1. Losses at the gene ends were 0 bases for V and 4 bases for J; bases not matched to a gene: 6. The CDR3 has 15 amino acids. CDR1 and CDR2 (germline): SGHKS, YYEKEE (reference sequence). For the CDR3, the DNA is TGTGCCAGCAGCTTGGGGGGACAGATAACCTATGGCTACACCTTC. It yields the protein CASSLGGQITYGYTF.

The CDR3 bases are TGCGCCAGCAGCCAAGATGTTACTAGCGGATTCTACGAGCAGTACTTC. It translates to CASSQDVTSGFYEQYF. The V call is TRBV4-1, the J call TRBJ2-7, with TRBD2 matching 8 bases. Germline-derived CDR1 and CDR2 are MGHRA and YSYEKL. The CDR3 contains 16 residues. V was clipped by 0 bases and J by 3 bases; unmatched bases: 7.

The J gene is TRBJ2-5, the V gene TRBV5-1, with 10 bases identical to TRBD2. CDR1 is SGHRS, CDR2 YFSETQ, per germline. V trimming: 3 bases; J trimming: 0 bases; junction bases outside the gene matches: 5. The CDR3 has 16 residues. As DNA, the CDR3 is TGCGCCAGCAGCTGGGGACTAGCGACGTACCAAGAGACCCAGTACTTC. This encodes CASSWGLATYQETQYF.

This clonotype was seen a handful of times. The chain employs TRBV7-2 and TRBJ2-1; TRBD2 agrees at 7 bases. The CDR3 contains 15 residues. The V gene's germline CDR1 is SGHTA and CDR2 FQGNSA. After removal of 5 bases from V and 0 bases from J, the junction contained 4 bases not matched to a gene. The DNA of the CDR3 is TGTGCCAGCAGCCAACTAGCGAACTCCTACAATGAGCAGTTCTTC. This gives the protein CASSQLANSYNEQFF.

This clonotype came up a few times. The chain joins TRBV20-1 to TRBJ2-3, with TRBD2 identical over 9 bases. Germline loops: CDR1 DFQATT, CDR2 SNEGSKA (reference sequence). V trimming: 1 base; J trimming: 1 base; junction bases outside the gene matches: 3. The CDR3 has 15 amino acids. CDR3 in amino acids: CSARASGTRTDTQYF. The CDR3 DNA reads TGCAGTGCTAGAGCTAGCGGGACCCGCACAGATACGCAGTATTTT.

This rearrangement joins TRBV29-1 to TRBJ2-1; TRBD2 is a possible D gene (5 bases). The germline CDR1 and CDR2 sequences are SQVTM and ANQGSEA. V lost 4 bases and J lost 1, with 14 bases in between. CDR3 length: 15 residues. The CDR3 loop reads CSVGESWRSYNEQFF. Written as DNA, the CDR3 is TGCAGCGTTGGGGAGTCTTGGAGGTCCTACAATGAGCAGTTCTTC.

This clonotype was seen a few times. V is TRBV5-5 and J is TRBJ2-5, with 8 nucleotides matching TRBD1. The CDR3 has 15 residues. V was pared by 3 bases and J by 1 base, with 5 bases of the junction left unmatched. Germline V CDR1 and CDR2: SGHKS, YYEKEE (reference sequence). CDR3 loop: CASSWTGSPQETQYF. CDR3 nucleotides: TGTGCCAGCAGCTGGACAGGGAGCCCCCAAGAGACCCAGTACTTC.

This clonotype came up many times. This sequence joins TRBV4-1 and TRBJ2-1, with 8 bases aligning to TRBD2. Per the germline V gene, CDR1 is MGHRA and CDR2 is YSYEKL. The V and J ends lost 0 bases and 4 bases, in that order; junction bases with no gene match: 5. The length of the CDR3 is 16 residues. In DNA, the CDR3 is TGCGCCAGCAGCCAAGAGGGGCGGGGGGTATACAATGAGCAGTTCTTC. Its protein product is CASSQEGRGVYNEQFF.

The table lists this clonotype with a few counts. The rearrangement links TRBV19 to TRBJ2-5; 8 nucleotides match TRBD2. V lost 3 bases and J lost 5; bases outside the gene matches: 8. CDR1 LNHDA and CDR2 SQIVND come from the germline V gene (reference sequence). The CDR3 runs to 15 residues. This chain's CDR3 is CASSMGSGTVETQYF. CDR3 bases: TGTGCCAGTAGTATGGGTAGCGGGACGGTGGAGACCCAGTACTTC. Together with reference TRBV19 and TRBJ2-5, the CDR3 gives the full variable domain: DGGITQSPKYLFRKEGQNVTLSCEQNLNHDAMYWYRQDPGQGLRLIYYSQIVNDFQKGDIAEGYSVSREKKESFPLTVTSAQKNPTAFYLCASSMGSGTVETQYFGPGTRLLVL.

The chain couples TRBV7-9 to TRBJ1-3, with D maybe TRBD1 (5 bases). The CDR3 has 15 residues. In germline, CDR1 is SEHNR, CDR2 FQNEAQ (reference sequence). Trimming left V 3 bases short and J 5 bases short, with 14 bases between. The CDR3 DNA is TGTGCCAGCAGCTTTCGGGCAGGGCCTCGAAACACCATATATTTT. It is translated as CASSFRAGPRNTIYF.

This clonotype has just a few counts. The rearrangement joins TRBV7-8 to TRBJ2-7, with 14 bases aligning to TRBD2. CDR1 SGHVS and CDR2 FQNEAQ come from the germline V gene. V shed 3 bases and J 12 bases; nucleotides not matched to a gene: 13. The CDR3 is 16 residues long. CDR3 in amino acids: CASSLQQGLAGEPGYF. Written as DNA, the CDR3 is TGTGCCAGCAGCTTGCAACAGGGACTAGCGGGAGAGCCCGGGTACTTC.

Written as DNA, the CDR3 is TGTGCCAGCAGCTTCGAGTCGGGAGAGACCCAGTACTTC. Its protein is CASSFESGETQYF. This chain joins TRBV7-9 and TRBJ2-5; D ambiguous. Trimming removed 3 bases from V and 4 bases from J, with 9 bases in between. This CDR3 has 13 amino acids. Germline V lookup: CDR1 SEHNR, CDR2 FQNEAQ (reference sequence). The entire variable domain, with the rest obtained from reference TRBV7-9 and TRBJ2-5, is as follows: DTGVSQNPRHKITKRGQNVTFRCDPISEHNRLYWYRQTLGQGPEFLTYFQNEAQLEKSRLLSDRFSAERPKGSFSTLEIQRTEQGDSAMYLCASSFESGETQYFGPGTRLLVL.

The V and J genes are TRBV7-9 and TRBJ1-1; weak D call: TRBD1 (6 bases). The germline V gene has CDR1 SEHNR and CDR2 FQNEAQ (reference sequence). The V end lost 0 bases, the J end lost 4 bases, and 12 bases lay between the germline ends. CDR3 length: 15 residues. The CDR3 coding sequence is TGTGCCAGCAGCTTAGCAGGGGGGCGACGCACTGAAGCTTTCTTT. This encodes CASSLAGGRRTEAFF.

This clonotype was detected a few times. This rearrangement joins TRBV18 to TRBJ1-5; 9 nucleotides agree with TRBD1. Losses at the gene ends were 2 bases for V and 2 bases for J; bases not matched to a gene: 10. The CDR3 contains 18 residues. From germline, CDR1 is KGHSH and CDR2 LQKENI. The CDR3 DNA sequence: TGTGCCAGCTCACCAACAGGGACAGGGTTAATTGGCAATCAGCCCCAGCATTTT. Its translation is CASSPTGTGLIGNQPQHF. The full variable domain, completed using reference TRBV18 and TRBJ1-5, is NAGVMQNPRHLVRRRGQEARLRCSPMKGHSHVYWYRQLPEEGLKFMVYLQKENIIDESGMPKERFSAEFPKEGPSILRIQQVVRGDSAAYFCASSPTGTGLIGNQPQHFGDGTRLSIL.

The V and J genes are TRBV6-1 and TRBJ1-5; D gene ambiguous. This CDR3 region has 15 residues. Per the germline V gene, CDR1 is MNHNS and CDR2 is SASEGT. V lost 5 bases and J 1 base, leaving 12 bases between the germline ends. The CDR3 region is CASSTTEISNQPQHF. Written as DNA, the CDR3 is TGTGCCAGCAGTACCACAGAGATAAGCAATCAGCCCCAGCATTTT.

This clonotype was counted only a few times. This chain joins TRBV9 and TRBJ1-6; no firm D call. Germline assignment: CDR1 SGDLS and CDR2 YYNGEE. This CDR3 has 16 amino acids. Trimming left V 5 bases short and J 5 bases short, with 17 bases between. The CDR3 coding sequence is TGTGCCAGCAGTGTCTCAGCGGGTCAAAATAATTCACCCCTCCACTTT. It is translated as CASSVSAGQNNSPLHF.

This rearrangement joins TRBV11-2 to TRBJ2-1; the match to TRBD2 covers 11 bases. The V and J ends lost 2 bases and 5 bases, in that order; junction bases with no gene match: 5. The CDR3 has 16 residues. Germline lookup yields CDR1 SGHAT and CDR2 FQNNGV. This chain's CDR3 is CASSLNLAGGNNEQFF. The CDR3 region has the DNA TGTGCCAGCAGCTTAAACCTAGCGGGAGGCAACAATGAGCAGTTCTTC.

The chain couples TRBV11-2 to TRBJ2-7; TRBD2 matches 9 bases. V lost 3 bases, J lost 4 bases, and 16 bases stayed unmatched. From germline, CDR1 is SGHAT and CDR2 FQNNGV. The CDR3 loop spans 18 amino acids. CDR3 sequence: CASSFRRAGGPAGYEQYF. The CDR3 DNA reads TGTGCCAGCAGCTTCCGGCGAGCGGGAGGTCCCGCGGGTTACGAGCAGTACTTC.

V is TRBV19 and J is TRBJ1-5; D uncertain. CDR1 is LNHDA, CDR2 SQIVND, per germline (reference sequence). V lost 3 bases, J lost 4 bases, and 4 bases lay in between. The CDR3 has 12 amino acids. CDR3 sequence: CASSINNQPQHF. CDR3 sequence (DNA): TGTGCCAGTAGTATTAATAATCAGCCCCAGCATTTT.

Only a few counts were recorded for this clonotype. V usage is TRBV28 and J usage is TRBJ1-4; D remains ambiguous. Trimming left V 6 bases short and J 6 bases short, with 11 bases between. Germline V gives CDR1 MDHEN, CDR2 SYDVKM. The CDR3 has 13 residues. Here the CDR3 reads CASSWAGDEKLFF. DNA for the CDR3: TGTGCCAGCAGCTGGGCGGGTGATGAAAAACTGTTTTTT.

The V call is TRBV5-1, the J call TRBJ2-7; weak D call: TRBD2 (6 bases). Between the trimmed V and J ends, which lost 3 bases and 3 bases, there was a span of 10 bases. Germline CDR1 reads SGHRS; CDR2 reads YFSETQ. CDR3 length: 13 residues. The DNA of the CDR3 is TGCGCCAGCAGCTCCCAGGAGGGCTACGAGCAGTACTTC. Translating gives CASSSQEGYEQYF.